The 19 T cell receptor beta chains listed next were all sequenced from one sample in a study of blood T cell repertoires in COVID-19. TCRdb's copy holds only in-frame clones and misses some; the assay was immunoSEQ multiplex PCR. This table holds a few hundred thousand clones, 80% to 85% found once. Sequencing was carried out using PBMCs or T cells enriched from blood (not recorded which). Receptors were obtained from a middle-aged man who had been exposed to COVID-19.

The chain links TRBV10-3 to TRBJ2-1; perhaps TRBD2 as D (6 bases). Trimming left V 3 bases short and J 4 bases short, with 13 bases between. Germline values: CDR1 ENHRY, CDR2 SYGVKD. The CDR3 is 15 amino acids. The CDR3 sequence is CAISDLEGPYNEQFF. CDR3 nucleotide sequence: TGTGCCATCAGTGATTTGGAGGGGCCGTACAATGAGCAGTTCTTC.

The chain joins TRBV7-9 to TRBJ2-3, with TRBD2 identical over 10 bases. This CDR3 is 18 amino acids long. Germline V gene data show CDR1 as SEHNR and CDR2 as FQNEAQ (reference sequence). With V trimmed by 5 bases and J by 5 bases, 16 bases remained unmatched. The CDR3 reads CASSAHRRGLALGDTQYF. CDR3 nucleotides: TGTGCCAGCAGCGCGCACCGCCGGGGACTAGCGCTGGGAGATACGCAGTATTTT.

The chain has TRBV6-5 and TRBJ2-7; D may be TRBD1 (6 bases). Between the trimmed V and J ends, which lost 8 bases and 6 bases, there was a span of 11 bases. Germline assignment: CDR1 MNHEY and CDR2 SVGAGI. The CDR3 length is 11 residues. For the CDR3, the DNA is TGTGCCAGCCGGACAGTTGGCGAGCAGTACTTC. Translation: CASRTVGEQYF.

The chain couples TRBV7-8 to TRBJ1-3, with D hard to call. The CDR3 totals 15 residues. V was clipped by 1 base and J by 1 base, with 8 bases between them. Germline V gene data show CDR1 as SGHVS and CDR2 as FQNEAQ. The CDR3 region is CASSLVSGSGNTIYF. CDR3 coding DNA: TGTGCCAGCAGCTTAGTTTCGGGTTCTGGAAACACCATATATTTT.

This chain uses TRBV11-2 with TRBJ2-1; 8 bases agree with TRBD2. V lost 6 bases to trimming and J lost 0 bases; unmatched junction nucleotides: 10. Germline V gene sequence: CDR1 SGHAT, CDR2 FQNNGV. The CDR3 spans 17 residues. The CDR3 nucleotides read TGTGCCAGCAGAACGCGTTTGAGCGGGAGCTCCTACAATGAGCAGTTCTTC. This translates into CASRTRLSGSSYNEQFF.

V gene TRBV3-1 (or the pseudogene TRBV3-2) combines with J gene TRBJ2-5; D might be TRBD1 (7 bases). The V gene's germline CDR1 is LGHDT and CDR2 YNNKEL (reference sequence). Trimming cost V 3 bases and J 7 bases, with 21 bases left between them. The CDR3 runs to 16 residues. In DNA, the CDR3 is TGTGCCAGCAGCCATCCCCCCTCGGCAGGGGGAGGGACCCAGTACTTC. This sequence encodes CASSHPPSAGGGTQYF.

The rearrangement links TRBV6-5 to TRBJ1-3; 7 bases align to TRBD1. V shed 6 bases, J shed 5 bases, and the junction held 7 bases outside the gene matches. Germline CDR1 is MNHEY and CDR2 is SVGAGI. The CDR3 covers 14 residues. CDR3 in DNA: TGTGCCAGCAGAGCTGAGGGGGCAAGAAACACCATATATTTT. Its translation is CASRAEGARNTIYF.

The J gene is TRBJ2-7, the V gene TRBV4-1; 7 nucleotides line up with TRBD2. The CDR3 is 14 amino acids. Unmatched junction bases numbered 2, after V lost 0 bases and J lost 3 bases. Germline CDR1 MGHRA, CDR2 YSYEKL. The CDR3: CASSQDPSGYEQYF. DNA for the CDR3: TGCGCCAGCAGCCAAGATCCTAGCGGCTACGAGCAGTACTTC.

This clone was detected a few times. V and J are TRBV20-1 and TRBJ1-4; 8 bases align to TRBD1. V shed 3 bases, J shed 7 bases, and the junction held 7 bases outside the gene matches. This CDR3 region has 14 residues. Germline V CDR1 and CDR2: DFQATT, SNEGSKA (reference sequence). CDR3 sequence (DNA): TGCAGTGCTAGTGAGGACAGGGTGCGTGAAAAACTGTTTTTT. Protein: CSASEDRVREKLFF.

The gene calls are TRBV19 and TRBJ2-7, with TRBD2 matching 7 bases. The germline V gene encodes CDR1 LNHDA and CDR2 SQIVND (reference sequence). Unmatched junction bases numbered 9, after V lost 1 base and J lost 6 bases. The CDR3 covers 15 residues. The DNA for the CDR3 is TGTGCCAGTAGTATAGTTGCGGGAGTGCCGGGCGAGCAGTACTTC. It encodes CASSIVAGVPGEQYF.

V gene TRBV18 combines with J gene TRBJ2-7; D is unclear. Trimming removed 6 bases at V and 7 bases at J, with 22 bases between. CDR1 is KGHSH, CDR2 LQKENI, per germline. The CDR3 contains 15 residues. This CDR3 reads CASSLPPTIPREQYF. CDR3 DNA: TGTGCCAGCTCTCTACCCCCGACGATTCCTAGGGAGCAGTACTTC.

This clone has just one count. The chain has TRBV4-1 and TRBJ2-5; 7 bases line up with TRBD1. Trimming cost V 5 bases and J 5 bases; bases outside gene matches: 5. This CDR3 region has 13 residues. Per the germline V gene, CDR1 is MGHRA and CDR2 is YSYEKL. The CDR3 region is CASSSQGSETQYF. DNA for the CDR3: TGCGCCAGCAGCTCACAGGGGTCCGAGACCCAGTACTTC.

The V call is TRBV2, the J call TRBJ1-3; TRBD1 aligns across 9 bases. The germline V gene encodes CDR1 SNHLY and CDR2 FYNNEI. J lost 8 bases, V lost 7 bases, and 12 bases had no gene match. The CDR3 is 15 amino acids. The CDR3 DNA follows: TGTGCCAGCAAAAGAGACAGGGGGTTCCGGGACACCATATATTTT. Translation: CASKRDRGFRDTIYF.

The rearrangement links TRBV18 to TRBJ2-2, with D perhaps matching TRBD2 (6 bases). This CDR3 has 14 amino acids. V lost 2 bases, J lost 6 bases, and 10 bases lay in between. The germline gives CDR1 KGHSH, CDR2 LQKENI. The chain's CDR3 is CASSPGRSSGELFF. The CDR3 DNA reads TGTGCCAGCTCACCAGGGAGGTCGTCCGGGGAGCTGTTTTTT.

The DNA for the CDR3 is TGTGCCAGCAGCTCTTTAGAGCAGTACTTC. It encodes CASSSLEQYF. This sequence joins TRBV9 and TRBJ2-7, with D unresolved. The CDR3 length is 10 residues. Trimming removed 4 bases at V and 7 bases at J, with 6 bases between. In germline, CDR1 is SGDLS, CDR2 YYNGEE.

This clone was observed a few times. V and J are TRBV21-1 and TRBJ1-3; TRBD1, as called in the table, went unchecked against the DNA. TRBV21-1 is an annotated pseudogene. The CDR3 totals 13 residues. The CDR3 reads CASSNNSGNTIYF. CDR3 DNA sequence: TGTGCCAGCAGCAACAACTCTGGAAACACCATATATTTT.

This clone was detected only once. The rearrangement joins TRBV19 to TRBJ2-2, with D possibly TRBD2 on 5 matching bases. The germline V gene encodes CDR1 LNHDA and CDR2 SQIVND (reference sequence). V lost 4 bases and J 4 bases, leaving 10 bases between the germline ends. The CDR3 totals 14 residues. The CDR3, as DNA: TGTGCCAGTAGTAAGGTGGGAGCCACCGGGGAGCTGTTTTTT. Protein product: CASSKVGATGELFF.

The chain uses TRBV30 and TRBJ2-6; the D gene is possibly TRBD1 (5 bases). Germline V lookup: CDR1 GTSNPN, CDR2 SVGIG (reference sequence). V was clipped by 1 base and J by 0 bases, with 13 bases between them. The CDR3 extends over 17 amino acids. The CDR3 DNA sequence: TGTGCCTGGAGTGGGGCTCAGGGATACTCTGGGGCCAACGTCCTGACTTTC. It is translated as CAWSGAQGYSGANVLTF. Variable domain in full (rest from reference TRBV30 and TRBJ2-6): SQTIHQWPATLVQPVGSPLSLECTVEGTSNPNLYWYRQAAGRGLQLLFYSVGIGQISSEVPQNLSASRPQDRQFILSSKKLLLSDSGFYLCAWSGAQGYSGANVLTFGAGSRLTVL.

The rearrangement joins TRBV12-3 or TRBV12-4 to TRBJ2-5; weak D call: TRBD2 (6 bases). Trimming took off 4 bases at V and 9 bases at J, with 9 bases between the two ends. This CDR3 spans 11 amino acids. CDR3 amino acids: CASSSPGAQYF. The DNA of the CDR3 is TGTGCCAGCAGTTCGCCGGGAGCCCAGTACTTC.